This T cell receptor beta chain was captured by sequencing in a study of blood T cell repertoires in COVID-19. Methods used by the authors: Estimation of nucleated cell counts was performed using reference gene primer amplification. The assay was immunoSEQ multiplex PCR, and TCRdb's table has in-frame clones only and misses some. From that table come the V and J calls and clone size; the DNA was used to work out D and trimming. The sample has fewer than 30,000 clones, around 82% seen once. Germline V gene data show CDR1 as SEHNR and CDR2 as FQNEAQ (reference sequence). CDR3 length: 14 residues. The ends were cut back, 6 bases at V and 7 bases at J, with 15 bases in the middle.

This receptor was identified in a man aged 65-85 years with active COVID-19. This sequence joins TRBV7-9 and TRBJ1-4; D is perhaps TRBD1 (6 bases). The sample taken for sequencing was peripheral blood. As DNA, the CDR3 is TGTGCCAGCAGTTCTACAGGGAGGGTTGAAAAACTGTTTTTT. Translated: CASSSTGRVEKLFF.